This TCR beta chain emerged from a study of blood T cell repertoires in COVID-19. Only in-frame clones appear in the TCRdb table, and some are missing; sequencing was by immunoSEQ multiplex PCR. This table holds over 150,000 clones, over 60% found once. This CDR3 is built from 15 residues. V dropped 0 bases and J dropped 4 bases, with 13 bases sitting between them. Germline V CDR1 and CDR2: SGHRS, YFSETQ. The sequence came from a man aged 80 or over with acute or convalescent COVID-19. Material: peripheral blood. The rearrangement uses TRBV5-1 and TRBJ1-1; D remains ambiguous. The CDR3 protein is CASSLGGGGATEAFF. The DNA for the CDR3 is TGCGCCAGCAGCTTGGGGGGTGGAGGTGCCACTGAAGCTTTCTTT.